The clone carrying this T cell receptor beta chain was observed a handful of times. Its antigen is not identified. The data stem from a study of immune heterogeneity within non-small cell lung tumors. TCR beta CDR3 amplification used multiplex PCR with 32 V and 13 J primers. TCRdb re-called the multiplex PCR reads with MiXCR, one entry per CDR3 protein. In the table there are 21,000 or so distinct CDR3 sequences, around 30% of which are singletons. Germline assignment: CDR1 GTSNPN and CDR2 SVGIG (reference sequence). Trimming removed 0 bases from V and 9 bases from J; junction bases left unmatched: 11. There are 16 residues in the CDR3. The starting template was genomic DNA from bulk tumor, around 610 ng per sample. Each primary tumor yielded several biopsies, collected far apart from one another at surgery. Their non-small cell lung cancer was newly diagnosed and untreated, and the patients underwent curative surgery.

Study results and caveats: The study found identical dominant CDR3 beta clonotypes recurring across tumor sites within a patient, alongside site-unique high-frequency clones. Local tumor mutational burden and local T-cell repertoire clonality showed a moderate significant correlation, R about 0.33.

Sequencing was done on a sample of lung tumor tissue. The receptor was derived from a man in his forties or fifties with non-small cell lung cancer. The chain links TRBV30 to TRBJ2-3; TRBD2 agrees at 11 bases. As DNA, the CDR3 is TGTGCCTGGAGTGTTGGAGTAGCGGGAGGGGGAGGGACGCAGTATTTT. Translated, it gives CAWSVGVAGGGGTQYF. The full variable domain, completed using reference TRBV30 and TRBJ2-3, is SQTIHQWPATLVQPVGSPLSLECTVEGTSNPNLYWYRQAAGRGLQLLFYSVGIGQISSEVPQNLSASRPQDRQFILSSKKLLLSDSGFYLCAWSVGVAGGGGTQYFGPGTRLTVL.